Described below is a single T cell receptor (beta chain) sequence and its context. The sample originates from a study of blood T cell repertoires in COVID-19. Study context: Donors in the United States, Italy and Spain gave samples during acute or convalescent COVID-19.

Only in-frame clones appear in the TCRdb table, and some are missing; sequencing was by immunoSEQ multiplex PCR. The sample comprises roughly 340,000 clones, more than 75% of which are singletons, and roughly 2% rests with the top ten. Germline V CDR1 and CDR2: SGHRS, YFSETQ. This CDR3 region has 14 residues. V dropped 6 bases and J dropped 3 bases, with 15 bases sitting between them. The specimen sequenced was PBMCs or T cells enriched from blood (not recorded which). This chain joins TRBV5-1 and TRBJ2-5, with a weak D call TRBD1 (6 bases). The sequence was collected from a man aged 40-49 years in a cohort exposed to, infected with or recovered from COVID-19 (not recorded which). CDR3 coding DNA: TGCGCCAGCACCCAGGACAGCACCGAAGAGACCCAGTACTTC. Its translation is CASTQDSTEETQYF.